The 10 T cell receptor beta chains in this list originate from one sample, sequenced in a study of blood T cell repertoires in COVID-19. Some clones are missing from TCRdb's copy, which holds only in-frame ones; the method was immunoSEQ multiplex PCR. The sample includes around 170,000 clones, around 80% of them seen just once. Input material: PBMCs or T cells enriched from blood (not recorded which). Receptor source: a woman aged 50 to 60 who had recovered from COVID-19.

This clone turned up a few times. This chain connects TRBV3-1 (or the pseudogene TRBV3-2) to TRBJ1-5; TRBD1 might be the D (6 bases). Trimming shortened V by 2 bases and J by 4 bases, and 12 bases separated the two germline ends. Germline assignment: CDR1 LGHDT and CDR2 YNNKEL (reference sequence). The CDR3 runs 15 residues. The CDR3 DNA reads as TGTGCCAGCAGCCAACAAACAGGGATTAATCAGCCCCAGCATTTT. This translates into CASSQQTGINQPQHF.

The chain combines TRBV6-2 or TRBV6-3 with TRBJ2-3, with unresolved D. The CDR3 spans 16 residues. Deletions cut 2 bases from V and 2 bases from J, with 14 bases between. The germline V gene has CDR1 MNHEY and CDR2 SVGEGT. The CDR3 loop is CASSYPRRPSTDTQYF. The CDR3 nucleotides are TGTGCCAGCAGTTACCCGCGTCGCCCCTCCACAGATACGCAGTATTTT.

Regarding this clone: Other DNA sequences within the sample encode an identical CDR3. The chain has TRBV12-3 or TRBV12-4 and TRBJ1-1; D remains unclear. The CDR3 is 13 residues long. The V and J ends lost 5 bases and 2 bases respectively, with 9 bases between them. The CDR3, as DNA: TGTGCCAGCAGTCCACGGGGAAACACTGAAGCTTTCTTT. This sequence encodes CASSPRGNTEAFF.

This chain joins TRBV5-6 and TRBJ2-3, with 12 bases lining up with TRBD1. Losses at the gene ends were 4 bases for V and 4 bases for J; bases not matched to a gene: 7. Looked up from germline, CDR1 is SGHDT and CDR2 is YYEEEE. The CDR3 length is 16 residues. Here the CDR3 reads CASSVRDRGRSDTQYF. CDR3 DNA sequence: TGTGCCAGCAGCGTCCGGGACAGGGGGCGATCAGATACGCAGTATTTT.

This clone was seen at least ten times. The rearrangement uses TRBV28 and TRBJ2-6, with TRBD1 matching 7 bases. The length of the CDR3 is 19 residues. Trimming removed 5 bases from V and 4 bases from J; junction bases left unmatched: 17. CDR1 MDHEN and CDR2 SYDVKM come from the germline V gene. CDR3 bases: TGTGCCAGCAGTCCCATTATCCGTGCGACAGGGCCCGGGGCCAACGTCCTGACTTTC. Amino acid sequence: CASSPIIRATGPGANVLTF. Complete variable domain (other parts from reference TRBV28 and TRBJ2-6): DVKVTQSSRYLVKRTGEKVFLECVQDMDHENMFWYRQDPGLGLRLIYFSYDVKMKEKGDIPEGYSVSREKKERFSLILESASTNQTSMYLCASSPIIRATGPGANVLTFGAGSRLTVL.

The chain uses TRBV11-3 and TRBJ2-3; 9 nucleotides align to TRBD1. Germline V gene sequence: CDR1 SGHNT, CDR2 YENEEA. The junction had 7 bases not matched to a gene; V was cut back by 4 bases and J by 5 bases. This CDR3 comprises 15 residues. The CDR3 region has the DNA TGTGCCAGCAGCTCCCGGGACAGGGAATTAGATACGCAGTATTTT. Its protein product is CASSSRDRELDTQYF.

This clone was detected once. V gene TRBV4-2 combines with J gene TRBJ2-1; 9 nucleotides agree with TRBD2. Germline V gene data show CDR1 as LGHNA and CDR2 as YNFKEQ. The length of the CDR3 is 16 residues. V was pared by 1 base and J by 10 bases, with 11 bases of the junction left unmatched. In nucleotides, the CDR3 is TGTGCCAGCAGCCAAGTCTCGACTAGCGGAGGTCGGGAGCAGTTCTTC. It translates to CASSQVSTSGGREQFF.

V is TRBV28 and J is TRBJ1-5; TRBD1 agrees at 8 bases. The CDR3 consists of 18 residues. The germline V gene has CDR1 MDHEN and CDR2 SYDVKM. The junction had 15 bases not matched to a gene; V was cut back by 4 bases and J by 4 bases. CDR3 residues: CASSSSWGQGANNQPQHF. CDR3 sequence (DNA): TGTGCCAGCAGTTCTTCATGGGGTCAGGGGGCGAATAATCAGCCCCAGCATTTT.

The chain carries TRBV6-2 or TRBV6-3 and TRBJ2-7, with D maybe TRBD2 (5 bases). The ends were cut back, 0 bases at V and 4 bases at J, with 10 bases in the middle. The CDR3 spans 14 residues. Germline lookup yields CDR1 MNHEY and CDR2 SVGEGT. CDR3 amino acids: CASSYSVKRYEQYF. The CDR3 bases are TGTGCCAGCAGTTACTCGGTGAAGCGGTACGAGCAGTACTTC.

In DNA form, the CDR3 reads TGTGCCAGCAGCCAAAAGAGAGGGCATGGCTACACCTTC. This sequence encodes CASSQKRGHGYTF. V usage is TRBV3-1 (or the pseudogene TRBV3-2) and J usage is TRBJ1-2; D not resolved. V dropped 2 bases and J dropped 6 bases, with 10 bases sitting between them. This CDR3 is 13 amino acids long. Looked up from germline, CDR1 is LGHDT and CDR2 is YNNKEL (reference sequence).